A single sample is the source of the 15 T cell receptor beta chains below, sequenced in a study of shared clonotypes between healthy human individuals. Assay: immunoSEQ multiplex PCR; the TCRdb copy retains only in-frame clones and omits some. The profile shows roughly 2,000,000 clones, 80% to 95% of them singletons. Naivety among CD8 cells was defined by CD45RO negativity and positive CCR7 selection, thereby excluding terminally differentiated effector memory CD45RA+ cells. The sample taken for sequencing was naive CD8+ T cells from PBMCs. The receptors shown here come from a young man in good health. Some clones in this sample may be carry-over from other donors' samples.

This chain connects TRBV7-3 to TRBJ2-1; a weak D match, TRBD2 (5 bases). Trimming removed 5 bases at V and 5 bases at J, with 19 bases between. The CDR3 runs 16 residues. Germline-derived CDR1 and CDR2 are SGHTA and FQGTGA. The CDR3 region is CASSHRGGSDHNEQFF. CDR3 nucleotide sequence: TGTGCCAGCAGCCATCGAGGCGGGTCAGACCACAATGAGCAGTTCTTC. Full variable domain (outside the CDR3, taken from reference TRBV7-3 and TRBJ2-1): GAGVSQTPSNKVTEKGKYVELRCDPISGHTALYWYRQSLGQGPEFLIYFQGTGAADDSGLPNDRFFAVRPEGSVSTLKIQRTERGDSAVYLCASSHRGGSDHNEQFFGPGTRLTVL.

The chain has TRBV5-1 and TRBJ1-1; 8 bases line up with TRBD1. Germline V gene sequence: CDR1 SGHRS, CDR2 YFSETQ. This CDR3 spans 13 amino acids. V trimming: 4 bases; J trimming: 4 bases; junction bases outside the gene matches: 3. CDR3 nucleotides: TGCGCCAGCAGCCCGACAGGGGTCACTGAAGCTTTCTTT. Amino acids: CASSPTGVTEAFF.

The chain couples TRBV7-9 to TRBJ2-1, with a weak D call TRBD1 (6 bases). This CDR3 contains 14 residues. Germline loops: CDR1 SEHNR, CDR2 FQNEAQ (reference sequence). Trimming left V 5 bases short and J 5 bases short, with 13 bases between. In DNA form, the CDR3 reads TGTGCCAGCAGCGCGTCGGGACACAACAATGAGCAGTTCTTC. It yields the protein CASSASGHNNEQFF.

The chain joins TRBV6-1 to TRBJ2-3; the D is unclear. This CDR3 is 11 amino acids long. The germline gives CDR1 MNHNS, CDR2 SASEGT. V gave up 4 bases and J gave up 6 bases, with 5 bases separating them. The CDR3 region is CASSAPDTQYF. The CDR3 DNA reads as TGTGCCAGCAGTGCGCCCGATACGCAGTATTTT.

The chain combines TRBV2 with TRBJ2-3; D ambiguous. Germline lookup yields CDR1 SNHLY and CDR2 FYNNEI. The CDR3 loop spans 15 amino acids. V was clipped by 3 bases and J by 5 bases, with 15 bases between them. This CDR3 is CASSEVLDHRDTQYF. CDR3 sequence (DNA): TGTGCCAGCAGTGAGGTGTTGGACCACCGAGATACGCAGTATTTT.

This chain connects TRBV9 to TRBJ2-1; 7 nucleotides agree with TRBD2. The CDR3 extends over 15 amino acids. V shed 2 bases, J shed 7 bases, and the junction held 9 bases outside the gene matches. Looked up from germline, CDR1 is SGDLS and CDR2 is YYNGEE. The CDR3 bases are TGTGCCAGCAGCGTTGGCGGGAGCCAGAGGAATGAGCAGTTCTTC. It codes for CASSVGGSQRNEQFF.

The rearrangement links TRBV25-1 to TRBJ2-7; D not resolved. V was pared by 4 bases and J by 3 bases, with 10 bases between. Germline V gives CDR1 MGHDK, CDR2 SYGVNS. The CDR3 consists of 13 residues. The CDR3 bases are TGTGCCAGCAGTGTAACTGATAACTACGAGCAGTACTTC. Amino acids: CASSVTDNYEQYF.

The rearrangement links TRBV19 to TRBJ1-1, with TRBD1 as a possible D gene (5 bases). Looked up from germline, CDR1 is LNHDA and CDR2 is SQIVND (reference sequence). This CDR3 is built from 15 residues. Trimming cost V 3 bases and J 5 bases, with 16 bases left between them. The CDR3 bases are TGTGCCAGTAGTATGGGGACCCTGAGAGTTACTGAAGCTTTCTTT. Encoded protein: CASSMGTLRVTEAFF.

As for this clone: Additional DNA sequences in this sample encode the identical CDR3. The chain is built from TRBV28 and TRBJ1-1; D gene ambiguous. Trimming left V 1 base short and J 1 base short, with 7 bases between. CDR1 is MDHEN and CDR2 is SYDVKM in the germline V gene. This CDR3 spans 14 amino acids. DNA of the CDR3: TGTGCCAGCAGTTTATTGGCGGGGAACACTGAAGCTTTCTTT. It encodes CASSLLAGNTEAFF. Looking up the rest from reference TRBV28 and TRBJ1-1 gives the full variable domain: DVKVTQSSRYLVKRTGEKVFLECVQDMDHENMFWYRQDPGLGLRLIYFSYDVKMKEKGDIPEGYSVSREKKERFSLILESASTNQTSMYLCASSLLAGNTEAFFGQGTRLTVV.

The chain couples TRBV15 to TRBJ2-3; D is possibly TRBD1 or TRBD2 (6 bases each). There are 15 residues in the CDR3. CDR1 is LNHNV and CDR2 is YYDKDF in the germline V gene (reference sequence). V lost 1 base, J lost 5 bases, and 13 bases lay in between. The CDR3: CATSRGGALGDTQYF. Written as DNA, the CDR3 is TGTGCCACCAGCAGAGGGGGGGCGCTCGGAGATACGCAGTATTTT.

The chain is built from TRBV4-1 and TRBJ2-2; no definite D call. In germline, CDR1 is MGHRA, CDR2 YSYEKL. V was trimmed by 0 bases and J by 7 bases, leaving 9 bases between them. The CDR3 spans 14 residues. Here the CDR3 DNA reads TGCGCCAGCAGCCAAGATCGCGGCGACGGGGAGCTGTTTTTT. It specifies CASSQDRGDGELFF.

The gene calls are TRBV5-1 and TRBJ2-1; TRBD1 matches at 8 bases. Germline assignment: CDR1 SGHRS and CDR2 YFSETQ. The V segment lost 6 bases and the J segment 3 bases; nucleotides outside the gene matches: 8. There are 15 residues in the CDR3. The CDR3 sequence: CASMPQGVNYNEQFF. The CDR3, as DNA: TGCGCCAGCATGCCACAGGGGGTTAACTACAATGAGCAGTTCTTC.

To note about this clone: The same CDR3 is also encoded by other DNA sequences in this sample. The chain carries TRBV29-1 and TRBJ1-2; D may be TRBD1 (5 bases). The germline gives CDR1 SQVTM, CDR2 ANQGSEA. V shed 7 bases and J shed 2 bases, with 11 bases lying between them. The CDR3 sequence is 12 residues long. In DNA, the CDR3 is TGCAGCGCAGGGACGGTAAACTATGGCTACACCTTC. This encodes CSAGTVNYGYTF.

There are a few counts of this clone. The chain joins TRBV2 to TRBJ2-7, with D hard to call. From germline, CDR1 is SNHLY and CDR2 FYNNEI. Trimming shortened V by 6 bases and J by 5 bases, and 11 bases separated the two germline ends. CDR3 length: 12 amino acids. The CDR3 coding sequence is TGTGCCAGCAGGGCTCTACTTAACGAGCAGTACTTC. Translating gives CASRALLNEQYF.

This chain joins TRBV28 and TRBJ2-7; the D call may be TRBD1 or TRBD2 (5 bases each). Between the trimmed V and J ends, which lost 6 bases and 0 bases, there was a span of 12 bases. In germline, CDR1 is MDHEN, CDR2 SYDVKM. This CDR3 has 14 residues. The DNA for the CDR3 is TGTGCCAGCAGCGGGATTCAGGGCTCCTACGAGCAGTACTTC. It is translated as CASSGIQGSYEQYF.